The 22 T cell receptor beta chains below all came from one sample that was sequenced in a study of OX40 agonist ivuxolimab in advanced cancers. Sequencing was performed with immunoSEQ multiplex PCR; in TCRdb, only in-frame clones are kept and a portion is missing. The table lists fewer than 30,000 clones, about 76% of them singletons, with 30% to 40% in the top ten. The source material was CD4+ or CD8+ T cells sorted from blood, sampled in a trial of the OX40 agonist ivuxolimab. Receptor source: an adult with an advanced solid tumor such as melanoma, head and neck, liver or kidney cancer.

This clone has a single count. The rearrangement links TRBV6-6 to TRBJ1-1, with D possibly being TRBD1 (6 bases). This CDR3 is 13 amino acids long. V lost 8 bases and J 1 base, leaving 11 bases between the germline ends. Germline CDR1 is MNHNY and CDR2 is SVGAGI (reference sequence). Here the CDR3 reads CASVQGGNTEAFF. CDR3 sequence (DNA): TGTGCCAGCGTACAGGGTGGGAACACTGAAGCTTTCTTT.

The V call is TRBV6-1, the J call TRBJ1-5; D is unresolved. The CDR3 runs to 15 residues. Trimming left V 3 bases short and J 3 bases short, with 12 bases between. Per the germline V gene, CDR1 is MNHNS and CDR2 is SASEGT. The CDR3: CASSENPRDNQPQHF. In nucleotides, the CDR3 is TGTGCCAGCAGTGAGAATCCGCGAGACAATCAGCCCCAGCATTTT.

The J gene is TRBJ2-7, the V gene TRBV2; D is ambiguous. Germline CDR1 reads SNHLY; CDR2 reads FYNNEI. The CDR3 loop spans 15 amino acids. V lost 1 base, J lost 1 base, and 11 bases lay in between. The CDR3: CASSEGGGKSYEQYF. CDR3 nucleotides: TGTGCCAGCAGTGAAGGGGGTGGAAAATCCTACGAGCAGTACTTC.

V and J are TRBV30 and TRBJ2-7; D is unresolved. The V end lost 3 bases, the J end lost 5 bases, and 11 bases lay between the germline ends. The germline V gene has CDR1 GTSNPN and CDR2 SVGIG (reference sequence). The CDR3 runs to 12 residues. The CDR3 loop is CAWSTTLDEQYF. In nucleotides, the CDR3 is TGTGCCTGGAGCACAACGTTGGACGAGCAGTACTTC.

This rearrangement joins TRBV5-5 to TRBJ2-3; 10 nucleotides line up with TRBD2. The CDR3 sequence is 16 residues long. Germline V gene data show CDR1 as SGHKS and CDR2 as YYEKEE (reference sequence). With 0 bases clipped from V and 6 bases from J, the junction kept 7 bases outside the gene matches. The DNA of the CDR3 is TGTGCCAGCAGCTTGGTTGGACTAGCGGCCTCCGATACGCAGTATTTT. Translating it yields CASSLVGLAASDTQYF.

The CDR3 nucleotides read TGTGCCAGCAGCCAGAGAGAGTGGGACGGACAGAACACTGAAGCTTTCTTT. It yields the protein CASSQREWDGQNTEAFF. The chain couples TRBV13 to TRBJ1-1; D may be TRBD1 (5 bases). CDR1 is PRHDT, CDR2 FYEKMQ, per germline (reference sequence). V was pared by 5 bases and J by 1 base, with 20 bases between. This CDR3 has 17 residues.

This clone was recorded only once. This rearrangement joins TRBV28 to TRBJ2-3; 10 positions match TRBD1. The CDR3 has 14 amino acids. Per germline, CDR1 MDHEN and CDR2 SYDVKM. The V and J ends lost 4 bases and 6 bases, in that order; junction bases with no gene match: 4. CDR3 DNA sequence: TGTGCCAGCAGTTGGGACAGGGGTCCGGATACGCAGTATTTT. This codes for CASSWDRGPDTQYF.

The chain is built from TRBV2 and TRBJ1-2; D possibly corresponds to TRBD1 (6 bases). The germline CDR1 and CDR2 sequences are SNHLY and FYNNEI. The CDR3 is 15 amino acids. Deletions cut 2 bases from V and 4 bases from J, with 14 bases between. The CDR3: CASSERRQDFYGYTF. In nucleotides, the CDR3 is TGTGCCAGCAGTGAAAGGAGACAGGATTTCTATGGCTACACCTTC. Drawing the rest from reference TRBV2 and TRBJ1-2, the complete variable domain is EPEVTQTPSHQVTQMGQEVILRCVPISNHLYFYWYRQILGQKVEFLVSFYNNEISEKSEIFDDQFSVERPDGSNFTLKIRSTKLEDSAMYFCASSERRQDFYGYTFGSGTRLTVV.

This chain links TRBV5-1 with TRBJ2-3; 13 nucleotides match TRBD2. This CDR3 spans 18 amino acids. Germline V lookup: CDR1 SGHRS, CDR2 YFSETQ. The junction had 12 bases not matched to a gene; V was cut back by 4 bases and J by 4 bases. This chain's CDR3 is CASSRFPLAGGPPDTQYF. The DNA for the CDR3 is TGCGCCAGCAGCCGGTTCCCACTAGCGGGGGGGCCCCCAGATACGCAGTATTTT.

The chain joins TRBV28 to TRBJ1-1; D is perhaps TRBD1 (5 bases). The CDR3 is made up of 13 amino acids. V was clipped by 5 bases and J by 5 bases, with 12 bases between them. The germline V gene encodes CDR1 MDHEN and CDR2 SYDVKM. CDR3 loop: CASSARGVTEAFF. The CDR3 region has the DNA TGTGCCAGCAGTGCCCGGGGGGTGACTGAAGCTTTCTTT. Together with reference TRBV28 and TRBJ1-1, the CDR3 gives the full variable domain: DVKVTQSSRYLVKRTGEKVFLECVQDMDHENMFWYRQDPGLGLRLIYFSYDVKMKEKGDIPEGYSVSREKKERFSLILESASTNQTSMYLCASSARGVTEAFFGQGTRLTVV.

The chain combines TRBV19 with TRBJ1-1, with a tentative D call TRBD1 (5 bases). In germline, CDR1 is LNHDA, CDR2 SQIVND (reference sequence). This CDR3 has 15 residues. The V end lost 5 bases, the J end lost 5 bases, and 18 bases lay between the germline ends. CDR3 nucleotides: TGTGCCAGTAGTCCGCTCATTAGGGGCTGGACTGAAGCTTTCTTT. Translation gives CASSPLIRGWTEAFF.

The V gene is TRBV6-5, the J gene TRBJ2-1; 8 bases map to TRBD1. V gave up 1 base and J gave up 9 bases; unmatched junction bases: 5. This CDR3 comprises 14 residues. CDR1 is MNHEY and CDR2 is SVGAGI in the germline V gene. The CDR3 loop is CASSYWQGAIEQFF. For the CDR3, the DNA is TGTGCCAGCAGTTACTGGCAGGGGGCCATTGAGCAGTTCTTC.

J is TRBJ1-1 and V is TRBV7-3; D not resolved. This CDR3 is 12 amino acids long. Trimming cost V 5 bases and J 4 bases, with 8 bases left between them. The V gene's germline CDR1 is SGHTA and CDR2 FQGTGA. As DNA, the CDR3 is TGTGCCAGCAGCCACCATGGCACTGAAGCTTTCTTT. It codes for CASSHHGTEAFF.

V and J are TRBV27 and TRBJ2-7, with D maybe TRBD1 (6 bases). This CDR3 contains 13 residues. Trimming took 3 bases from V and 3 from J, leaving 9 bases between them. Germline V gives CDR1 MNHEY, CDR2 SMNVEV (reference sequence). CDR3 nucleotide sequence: TGTGCCAGCAGTTTCAGGGGAGTCTACGAGCAGTACTTC. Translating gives CASSFRGVYEQYF.

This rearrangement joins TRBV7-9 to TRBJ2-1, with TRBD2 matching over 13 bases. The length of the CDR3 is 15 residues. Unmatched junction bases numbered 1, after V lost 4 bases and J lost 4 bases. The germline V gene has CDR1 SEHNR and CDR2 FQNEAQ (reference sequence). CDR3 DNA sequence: TGTGCCAGCAGCTCGGGACTAGCGGGGTACAATGAGCAGTTCTTC. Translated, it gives CASSSGLAGYNEQFF.

CDR3 nucleotides: TGTGCCAGCAGTTCGATGACAGGAGGGGTCTATGGCTACACCTTC. Translating it yields CASSSMTGGVYGYTF. The chain recombines TRBV7-9 with TRBJ1-2, with D perhaps matching TRBD1 (6 bases). Germline CDR1 reads SEHNR; CDR2 reads FQNEAQ (reference sequence). The CDR3 is made up of 15 amino acids. The V end was cut by 6 bases, the J end by 4 bases, with 18 bases between.

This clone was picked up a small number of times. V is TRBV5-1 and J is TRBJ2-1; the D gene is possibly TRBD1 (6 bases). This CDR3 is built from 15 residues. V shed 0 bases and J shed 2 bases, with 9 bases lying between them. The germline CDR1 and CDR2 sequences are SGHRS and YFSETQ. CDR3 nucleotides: TGCGCCAGCAGCTTGGAAACAGGGCCCTACAATGAGCAGTTCTTC. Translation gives CASSLETGPYNEQFF.

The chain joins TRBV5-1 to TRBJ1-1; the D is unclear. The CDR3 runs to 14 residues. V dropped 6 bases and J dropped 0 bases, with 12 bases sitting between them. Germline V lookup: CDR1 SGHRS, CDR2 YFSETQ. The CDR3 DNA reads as TGCGCCAGCACTTTAGGCGCTTTGAACACTGAAGCTTTCTTT. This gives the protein CASTLGALNTEAFF.

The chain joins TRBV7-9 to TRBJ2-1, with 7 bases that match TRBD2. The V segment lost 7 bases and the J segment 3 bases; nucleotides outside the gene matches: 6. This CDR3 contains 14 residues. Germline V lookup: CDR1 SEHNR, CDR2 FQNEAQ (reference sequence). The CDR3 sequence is CASTPGLYYNEQFF. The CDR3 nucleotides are TGTGCCAGCACCCCGGGACTATACTACAATGAGCAGTTCTTC.

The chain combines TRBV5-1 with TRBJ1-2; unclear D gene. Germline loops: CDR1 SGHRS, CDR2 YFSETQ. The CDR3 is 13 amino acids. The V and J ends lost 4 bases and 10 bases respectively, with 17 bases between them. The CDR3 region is CASSPDRGLDYTF. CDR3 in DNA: TGCGCCAGCAGCCCTGACCGGGGTTTGGACTACACCTTC.

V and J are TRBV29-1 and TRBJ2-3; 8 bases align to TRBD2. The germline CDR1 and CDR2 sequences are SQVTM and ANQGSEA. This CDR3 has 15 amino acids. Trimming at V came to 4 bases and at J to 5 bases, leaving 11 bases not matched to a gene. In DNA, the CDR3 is TGCAGCGTTGCGGGAGGGACCTACTTGGGAGATACGCAGTATTTT. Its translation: CSVAGGTYLGDTQYF.

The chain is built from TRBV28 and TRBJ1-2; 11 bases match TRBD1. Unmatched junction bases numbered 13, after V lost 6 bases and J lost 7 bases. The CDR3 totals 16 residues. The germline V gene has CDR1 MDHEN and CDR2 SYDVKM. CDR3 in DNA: TGTGCCAGCAGCCAATATTGGACAGGGGGCGGGGTTGGCTACACCTTC. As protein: CASSQYWTGGGVGYTF.